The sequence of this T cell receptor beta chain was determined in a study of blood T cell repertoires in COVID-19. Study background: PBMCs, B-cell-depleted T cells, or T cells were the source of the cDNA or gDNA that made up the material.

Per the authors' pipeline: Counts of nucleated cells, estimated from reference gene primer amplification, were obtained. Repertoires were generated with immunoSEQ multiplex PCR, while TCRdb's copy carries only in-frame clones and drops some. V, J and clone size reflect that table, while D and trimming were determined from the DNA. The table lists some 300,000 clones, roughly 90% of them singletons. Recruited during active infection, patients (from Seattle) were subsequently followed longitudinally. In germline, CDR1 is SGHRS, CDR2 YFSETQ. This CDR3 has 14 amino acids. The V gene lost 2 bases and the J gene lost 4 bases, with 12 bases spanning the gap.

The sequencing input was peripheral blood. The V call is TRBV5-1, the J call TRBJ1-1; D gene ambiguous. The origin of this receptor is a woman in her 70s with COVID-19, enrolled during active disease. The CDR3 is CASSLEVVGTEAFF. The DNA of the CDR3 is TGCGCCAGCAGCTTAGAGGTGGTGGGCACTGAAGCTTTCTTT.